This TCR beta chain was observed in a study of memory CD4+ T cells and cytomegalovirus serostatus. Single viable CD3+CD4+CD8-CD45RO+ cells were sorted as the memory CD4+ T cells. Serum IgG to CMV pp150, pp28, p38 and p52 defined serostatus. The protocol was immunoSEQ multiplex PCR, while the TCRdb copy is restricted to in-frame clones and leaves out a portion. The sample holds roughly 86,000 clones, around 80% seen once. With 2 bases removed from V and 1 base from J, the gap between germline ends came to 15 bases. CDR3 length: 17 amino acids. Germline lookup yields CDR1 MDHEN and CDR2 SYDVKM. This clone occurred a few times.

This clonotype originated in an adult in good health and CMV-seropositive. J is TRBJ1-5 and V is TRBV28, with D hard to call. The sample taken for sequencing was memory CD4+ T cells from blood. The CDR3 protein is CASSLTSKGQSNQPQHF. The CDR3 coding sequence is TGTGCCAGCAGTTTAACGTCGAAAGGCCAGAGCAATCAGCCCCAGCATTTT. The full variable domain, in which reference TRBV28 and TRBJ1-5 provide the parts outside the CDR3, is DVKVTQSSRYLVKRTGEKVFLECVQDMDHENMFWYRQDPGLGLRLIYFSYDVKMKEKGDIPEGYSVSREKKERFSLILESASTNQTSMYLCASSLTSKGQSNQPQHFGDGTRLSIL.